This entry concerns a single T cell receptor (beta chain). A few counts support this clonotype. Its recognized antigen is unknown. One junction end does not reproduce the germline sequence, and a read error may be involved. Systemically healthy Caucasian individuals from Russia, approximately 39 in total and aged 6 to 90 years, were included as donors. Approximately 9.7 milliliters of peripheral blood were drawn from each donor into EDTA-treated Vacutainer tubes. Ficoll-Paque density-gradient centrifugation was used to isolate PBMCs, with at least 7 million obtained per sample. Trizol reagent was used to extract total RNA from PBMCs, with at least 6 micrograms per sample. For every donor, flow cytometry on a PBMC aliquot measured the percentage of naive CD45RAhigh/CD27high T cells. The data were taken from a study of blood T cells in healthy people across ages (dated by TCRdb to the mid-2010s). At the level of the whole study: Template switching captured roughly one uniquely barcoded TCR beta cDNA molecule per two T cells in model experiments. Two additional independent replicas of 1 million unique cDNA reads from the same blood draw were analyzed for two donors (one aged 18 to 29 and one aged 80 or older). The study measured age-related changes in TCR beta repertoire diversity using deep sequencing normalized with unique cDNA molecular identifiers. The donors were split into four age groups: young (average around 16 years), middle-aged (39), aged (roughly 65) and long-lived (about 82).

The CDR3 goes from the cysteine to the phenylalanine over 16 residues. Left in the record is the CDR3 DNA by itself, 48 bases read in frame from the first base. From a lookup of the germline V gene, CDR1 and CDR2 are SGHRS and YFSETQ. Overall study results and their limits: Because profiling used bulk unsorted PBMCs, naive and antigen-experienced compartments could not be compared conclusively. Compared with the aged group, more naive CD4+ T cells, fewer expanded clones and increased TCR diversity were shown by the long-lived group, suggesting age selection. The CMV infection status of donors was not known, potentially confounding age-related changes in expanded clonotypes. The percentage of naive T cells measured by flow cytometry correlated strongly with observed TCR beta diversity. As age increased, observed TCR beta diversity per million T cells dropped in a roughly linear way, and a significant reduction was already evident by age about 40. Estimates of total diversity based on one million sequenced T cells were regarded as lower bounds and as underestimates.

The method was 5' RACE. Sequenced on an Illumina HiSeq 2500. A second 7 to 11 cycle PCR used a sample-barcoded 5' primer and a J-beta primer mix. A template-switch 5' adaptor carrying 12 random nucleotides introduced a unique molecular identifier onto each TCR beta cDNA molecule. Each sample yielded at least 2.5 million CDR3-containing paired-end reads. First-strand cDNA was synthesized from all RNA with the Mint cDNA synthesis kit, primed by a TRBC-specific oligonucleotide. Following uracil-DNA glycosylase treatment, a first 18-cycle PCR with universal primers M1SS and BC2_uni_R was performed on all cDNA. The original pipeline was this. Normalization of each sample was performed by random selection of 1 million high-quality reads, each carrying a distinct molecular identifier. Instead of being binned into consensus sequences, reads with shared molecular identifiers were discarded. MiTCR, with a Q25 quality threshold and the strictest error-elimination algorithm, was used for CDR3 identification, clonotype clustering and error correction. Lower-bound total TCR beta diversity was estimated with a nonparametric unseen species model using Euler transformation. TCRdb reprocessing: public reads trimmed at Q25 with fastp, clones called with MiXCR, in-frame beta chains kept. Merged by CDR3 protein, the rows form single entries marked with the most common genes and DNA. The V and J calls were determined by TCRdb, not by the authors. Across this sample there are about 780,000 distinct CDR3 sequences, with about a quarter seen only once. 3% of the sample is held by the ten biggest clonotypes.

This sample was also put to use in a study of T cells of mothers and their children. Reported in the second study: The donors were nine systemically healthy Caucasian individuals, made up of three mothers and their six children. cDNA synthesis consumed the entire amount of extracted RNA, loaded at around 1.5 ug RNA in each 15 ul reaction. In the second PCR, sample barcodes and 2-4 random nucleotides were introduced via the M1S primer. Each mother yielded over 9.5 million TCR beta CDR3 reads and each child about 3 million reads. Thymic selection shapes the output of TCR recombination in a similar way in related and unrelated pairs, and inherited differences have a minor effect. Normalized repertoire overlap was always slightly but never significantly higher in related than unrelated mother-child pairs. With a sensitivity of about 100 clones per million clonotypes, no persistent microchimeric T cell clones were detected. The study used deep NGS to compare TCR beta repertoires of mothers and children, seeking features distinguishing related mother-child pairs from unrelated individuals. The mean age was 40 +/- 4 years for the mothers and approximately 11 +/- 4 years for the children. After adapter ligation was performed with NEBNext reagents, the libraries were sequenced on an Illumina HiSeq 2000 with 100+100 nt paired-end reads. Mother and child libraries were prepared a month apart and sequenced in separate runs to prevent cross-contamination. For each donor, between roughly 500,000 and 2,200,000 distinct TCR beta clonotypes were identified. Naive TCR beta clonotypes were estimated from low-frequency clonotypes matched to each donor's FACS-determined naive share, without sorting.

This receptor was obtained from a boy younger than 18 in good health. In this chain, TRBV5-1 is recombined with TRBJ1-2, with a tentative D gene TRBD1 over 6 matching bases. The material sequenced was blood. The DNA is as follows: TGCGCCGGCAGCAGCGGGACGGCTCCCTCCACAGGGGGCTACACCTTC. Protein translation: CAGSSGTAPSTGGYTF.